This TCR beta chain was profiled in a study of blood T cells in healthy people across ages. Findings and caveats of the study: Using unsorted PBMCs precluded a conclusive naive versus antigen-experienced comparison.

This clonotype has a single count. Its target is not known. This may come from a read error, since a much larger clone is one base off. Next came a second PCR, run for roughly 7 to 12 cycles, which used a sample-barcoded 5' primer along with a J-beta primer mix. TCRdb reprocessed the 5' RACE reads via MiXCR and lists one record per CDR3 protein. The table lists some 1.7 million distinct CDR3 sequences, 28% of them singletons, with less than 9.5% in the top ten. CDR3 size: 14 residues. Germline V gene data show CDR1 as SGHTA and CDR2 as FQGNSA. V dropped 5 bases and J dropped 9 bases, with 19 bases sitting between them.

The clonotype was recovered from a woman between 25 and 40 years old in good health. The specimen sequenced was blood. The rearrangement uses TRBV7-2 and TRBJ2-5; tentatively, D is TRBD2 (5 bases). The CDR3 DNA reads as TGTGCCAGCAGCCCAGCTTGGCTCCAGGAGGCCCAGTACTTC. This gives the protein CASSPAWLQEAQYF.